The T cell receptor beta chain described here comes from a study of T-cell reconstitution after alpha-beta-depleted transplantation in children. This CDR3 region has 17 residues. The trim removed 5 bases at V and 1 base at J, leaving 10 bases unmatched. Unique molecular identifiers were incorporated during preparation of the TCRbeta library. TCRdb ran MiXCR on the PCR reads and lists one entry per CDR3 protein. The sample lists about 460,000 distinct CDR3 sequences; about an eighth were seen once. Sequenced here: PBMCs, mostly from graft donor cells, sampled 180 days after TCRalphabeta/CD19-depleted stem cell transplant. The sequence was obtained from a female patient aged 2-10 years who had a stem cell transplant for aplastic anemia, so the T cells may come from the graft donor. This chain joins TRBV12-3 or TRBV12-4 and TRBJ1-5; 8 bases agree with TRBD1. The CDR3 DNA reads as TGTGCCAGCAGTCCATCTACCGGACAGGGAAGCAATCAGCCCCAGCATTTT. This gives the protein CASSPSTGQGSNQPQHF.